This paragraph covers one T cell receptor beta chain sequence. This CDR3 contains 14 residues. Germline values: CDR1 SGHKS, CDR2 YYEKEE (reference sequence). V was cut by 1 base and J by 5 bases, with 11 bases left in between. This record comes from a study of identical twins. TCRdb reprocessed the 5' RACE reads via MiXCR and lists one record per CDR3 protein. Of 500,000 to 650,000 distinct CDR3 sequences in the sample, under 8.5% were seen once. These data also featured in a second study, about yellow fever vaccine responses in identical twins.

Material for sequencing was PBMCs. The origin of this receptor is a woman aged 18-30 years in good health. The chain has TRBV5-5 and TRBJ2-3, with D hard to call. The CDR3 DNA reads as TGTGCCAGCAGCTTGCTGTCCGGCGGAGATACGCAGTATTTT. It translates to CASSLLSGGDTQYF. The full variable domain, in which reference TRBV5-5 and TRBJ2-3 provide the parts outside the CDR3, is DAGVTQSPTHLIKTRGQQVTLRCSPISGHKSVSWYQQVLGQGPQFIFQYYEKEERGRGNFPDRFSARQFPNYSSELNVNALLLGDSALYLCASSLLSGGDTQYFGPGTRLTVL.